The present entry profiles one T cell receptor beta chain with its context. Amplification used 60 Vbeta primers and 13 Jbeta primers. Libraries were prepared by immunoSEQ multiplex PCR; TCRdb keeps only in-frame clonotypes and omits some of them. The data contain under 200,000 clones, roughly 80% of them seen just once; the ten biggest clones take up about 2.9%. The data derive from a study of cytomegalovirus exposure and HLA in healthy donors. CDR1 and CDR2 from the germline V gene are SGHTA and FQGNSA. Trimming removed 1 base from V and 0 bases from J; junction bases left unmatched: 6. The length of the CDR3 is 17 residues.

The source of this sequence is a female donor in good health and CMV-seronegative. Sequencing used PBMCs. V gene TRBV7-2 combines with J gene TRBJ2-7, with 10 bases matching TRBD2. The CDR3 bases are TGTGCCAGCAGCTTAGTTAGCGGGAGGTCGATCTCCTACGAGCAGTACTTC. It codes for CASSLVSGRSISYEQYF.